The entry below describes one T cell receptor (beta chain). Its specificity is unknown. This specimen belongs to a study of persistence of HIV-infected CD4 T cells. Study in general: Donors were ART-treated; their CMV- and Gag-responding CD4+ T cells were isolated.

This was the immunoSEQ version 4 assay in survey mode. Sequencing was performed with immunoSEQ multiplex PCR; in TCRdb, only in-frame clones are kept and a portion is missing. Here the sample spans 64,000 or so clones, less than 85% being singletons. This CDR3 has 18 amino acids. Germline CDR1 is MDHEN and CDR2 is SYDVKM. After removal of 4 bases from V and 6 bases from J, the junction contained 13 bases not matched to a gene. An overlapping HIV-1 Gag peptide pool stimulated these cells at 0.75 to 1 ug/peptide/mL. Memory cells lacking CD40L and CD69 with high CD45RO were sorted. The rearrangement links TRBV28 to TRBJ2-1, with 12 bases lining up with TRBD2. This sequence was found in an adult man with HIV who was CMV-seropositive. This material consisted of CD4+ T cells sorted from PBMCs after roughly 20-hour stimulation, taken from a patient who received antiretroviral therapy. CDR3 protein: CASSSPSTSGGRINEQFF. As DNA, the CDR3 is TGTGCCAGCAGTTCCCCCTCCACTAGCGGGGGGCGTATCAATGAGCAGTTCTTC.